The 32 T cell receptor beta chains reported below all come from one sample, sequenced in a study of technical replicates of blood from a few donors. Sequencing used immunoSEQ multiplex PCR; TCRdb keeps in-frame clones, though not all of them. The table records 58,000 or so clones, 70% to 90% of them present only once. Specimen: PBMCs. These receptors all stem from a human donor in good health. Some clones in this sample may be carry-over from other donors' samples.

This rearrangement joins TRBV6-5 to TRBJ1-2; the match to TRBD1 covers 10 bases. CDR1 is MNHEY, CDR2 SVGAGI, per germline. This CDR3 region has 15 residues. V lost 2 bases, J lost 3 bases, and 3 bases stayed unmatched. The CDR3 DNA reads as TGTGCCAGCAGTTACGGGGGGACAGGGGACTATGGCTACACCTTC. Translation gives CASSYGGTGDYGYTF.

This clone occurred once. The genes are TRBV7-3 and TRBJ2-1; possible D gene TRBD2, 7 bases. Germline V gene data show CDR1 as SGHTA and CDR2 as FQGTGA. This CDR3 spans 16 amino acids. The V gene lost 0 bases and the J gene lost 7 bases, with 16 bases spanning the gap. The CDR3 nucleotides read TGTGCCAGCAGCTTAACTGTGGGAGGGGGTCGGAATGAGCAGTTCTTC. Protein sequence: CASSLTVGGGRNEQFF.

The chain uses TRBV12-5 and TRBJ2-7; 9 bases agree with TRBD2. With 2 bases clipped from V and 4 bases from J, the junction kept 21 bases outside the gene matches. Germline V lookup: CDR1 LGHNT, CDR2 FRNRAP. The CDR3 extends over 20 amino acids. The CDR3 bases are TGTGCTAGTGGTTTGAAACCGGGACTAGCAGGGACCCCCGGGACTTACGAGCAGTACTTC. Translation gives CASGLKPGLAGTPGTYEQYF. Drawing the rest from reference TRBV12-5 and TRBJ2-7, the complete variable domain is DARVTQTPRHKVTEMGQEVTMRCQPILGHNTVFWYRQTMMQGLELLAYFRNRAPLDDSGMPKDRFSAEMPDATLATLKIQPSEPRDSAVYFCASGLKPGLAGTPGTYEQYFGPGTRLTVT.

The genes are TRBV7-6 and TRBJ2-7; 9 positions agree with TRBD1. The germline V gene has CDR1 SGHVS and CDR2 FNYEAQ. There are 13 residues in the CDR3. Losses at the gene ends were 5 bases for V and 12 bases for J; bases not matched to a gene: 11. The CDR3 reads CASSQEEGDRAYF. The CDR3 coding sequence is TGTGCCAGCAGCCAAGAGGAGGGGGACAGGGCGTACTTC.

The rearrangement joins TRBV2 to TRBJ2-3; D remains unclear. This CDR3 spans 14 amino acids. V lost 8 bases to trimming and J lost 2 bases, with 14 bases between them. Germline CDR1 SNHLY, CDR2 FYNNEI. CDR3 DNA: TGTGCCAGCCAGGTGGGCCAGCTCACAGATACGCAGTATTTT. Protein sequence: CASQVGQLTDTQYF.

This rearrangement joins TRBV29-1 to TRBJ1-2; 7 bases fit TRBD1. The CDR3 is 13 residues long. V was pared by 7 bases and J by 3 bases, with 8 bases of the junction left unmatched. Germline CDR1 reads SQVTM; CDR2 reads ANQGSEA. In DNA, the CDR3 is TGCAGCGCACCCACCAGGGGGGACTATGGCTACACCTTC. The encoded protein is CSAPTRGDYGYTF. The variable domain in full, with the rest retrieved from reference TRBV29-1 and TRBJ1-2, is SAVISQKPSRDICQRGTSLTIQCQVDSQVTMMFWYRQQPGQSLTLIATANQGSEATYESGFVIDKFPISRPNLTFSTLTVSNMSPEDSSIYLCSAPTRGDYGYTFGSGTRLTVV.

The rearrangement uses TRBV6-5 and TRBJ1-3; tentatively, D is TRBD1 (5 bases). V lost 5 bases and J lost 0, with 11 bases in between. CDR1 is MNHEY and CDR2 is SVGAGI in the germline V gene. There are 15 residues in the CDR3. This CDR3 reads CASSARQSSGNTIYF. Here the CDR3 DNA reads TGTGCCAGCAGTGCCCGACAGAGCTCTGGAAACACCATATATTTT.

This clone came up once. The CDR3 nucleotides are TGTGCCAGCGTTAGGGAGGGAGGAGGGGAAAAACTGTTTTTT. Translation: CASVREGGGEKLFF. This chain connects TRBV2 to TRBJ1-4; D is unresolved. Trimming removed 8 bases at V and 8 bases at J, with 18 bases between. Germline V gene sequence: CDR1 SNHLY, CDR2 FYNNEI. The CDR3 has 14 residues.

This clone was detected a few times. The chain is built from TRBV6-6 and TRBJ2-1, with D perhaps matching TRBD1 (5 bases). Germline-derived CDR1 and CDR2 are MNHNY and SVGAGI (reference sequence). The V end lost 5 bases, the J end lost 5 bases, and 13 bases lay between the germline ends. The length of the CDR3 is 14 residues. CDR3: CASSMAGNHNEQFF. CDR3 nucleotide sequence: TGTGCCAGCAGTATGGCAGGGAATCACAATGAGCAGTTCTTC.

This sequence joins TRBV7-8 and TRBJ1-2, with D perhaps matching TRBD1 (6 bases). Trimming cost V 5 bases and J 1 base, with 14 bases left between them. This CDR3 has 15 residues. From germline, CDR1 is SGHVS and CDR2 FQNEAQ. The chain's CDR3 is CASSPYREINYGYTF. The CDR3 DNA is TGTGCCAGCAGCCCCTACAGGGAGATTAACTATGGCTACACCTTC.

The V and J genes are TRBV4-1 and TRBJ2-3, with 12 bases that match TRBD2. Germline trimming cut 3 bases from V and 4 bases from J; bases unmatched to any gene: 8. The CDR3 extends over 17 amino acids. Germline V gene sequence: CDR1 MGHRA, CDR2 YSYEKL. CDR3 bases: TGCGCCAGCAGCCAGAGACTAGCGGGGGACCGCCCAGATACGCAGTATTTT. Encoded protein: CASSQRLAGDRPDTQYF.

The chain links TRBV5-1 to TRBJ1-6; D may be TRBD1 (5 bases). CDR1 is SGHRS, CDR2 YFSETQ, per germline. The length of the CDR3 is 13 residues. Trimming pared 4 bases from V and 7 bases from J, leaving 9 bases between. CDR3 loop: CASSGGGNSPLHF. For the CDR3, the DNA is TGCGCCAGCAGCGGGGGAGGGAATTCACCCCTCCACTTT.

The chain joins TRBV7-9 to TRBJ2-5; D gene ambiguous. V gave up 1 base and J gave up 1 base, with 7 bases separating them. CDR1 is SEHNR, CDR2 FQNEAQ, per germline (reference sequence). CDR3 size: 14 residues. The CDR3 DNA follows: TGTGCCAGCAGCTTAGTCGGAGCCCAAGAGACCCAGTACTTC. It translates to CASSLVGAQETQYF.

The chain uses TRBV21-1 and TRBJ1-2. TRBV21-1 is a known pseudogene. This CDR3 has 11 residues. The CDR3 is CASRSSYGYTF. CDR3 bases: TGTGCCAGCAGGAGTAGCTATGGCTACACCTTC.

The chain recombines TRBV5-4 with TRBJ2-1, with 11 bases that match TRBD2. The CDR3 runs to 15 residues. The ends lost 4 bases at V and 4 bases at J; junction bases unmatched: 4. CDR1 is SGHNT and CDR2 is YYREEE in the germline V gene (reference sequence). The DNA of the CDR3 is TGTGCCAGCAGCCGGACTAGCGGGCCTTACAATGAGCAGTTCTTC. It translates to CASSRTSGPYNEQFF.

The rearrangement links TRBV5-4 to TRBJ2-7; 9 bases align to TRBD2. This CDR3 has 14 amino acids. J was trimmed by 2 bases and V by 5 bases; bases with no gene match: 5. From germline, CDR1 is SGHNT and CDR2 YYREEE (reference sequence). CDR3 in DNA: TGTGCCAGCAGTGGAGCGGGGGGAGCCTACGAGCAGTACTTC. This sequence encodes CASSGAGGAYEQYF.

This chain links TRBV7-7 with TRBJ2-1, with D possibly matching TRBD1 (6 bases). CDR1 and CDR2 (germline): SSHAT, FNYEAQ (reference sequence). The CDR3 has 13 amino acids. V lost 5 bases to trimming and J lost 6 bases, with 11 bases between them. The DNA for the CDR3 is TGTGCCAGCAGCGTACAGGGTGCCAATGAGCAGTTCTTC. Translated, it gives CASSVQGANEQFF.

The chain joins TRBV19 to TRBJ1-6; 9 bases are shared with TRBD1. Germline CDR1 and CDR2: LNHDA and SQIVND (reference sequence). The CDR3 is made up of 14 amino acids. Trimming at V came to 5 bases and at J to 14 bases, leaving 10 bases not matched to a gene. The CDR3, as DNA: TGTGCCAGTAGTCCCGGGACAGGGAGTGGGTCCCTCCACTTT. Protein sequence: CASSPGTGSGSLHF.

This clone was counted a single time. The V and J genes are TRBV6-1 and TRBJ1-2; tentatively, D is TRBD1 (5 bases). The length of the CDR3 is 15 residues. Per the germline V gene, CDR1 is MNHNS and CDR2 is SASEGT. Trimming shortened V by 1 base and J by 4 bases, and 13 bases separated the two germline ends. The CDR3 region has the DNA TGTGCCAGCAGTGAAGAAGGGGCTGGGGTCTATGGCTACACCTTC. Its translation: CASSEEGAGVYGYTF.

The gene calls are TRBV6-5 and TRBJ2-3, with D possibly TRBD1 on 5 matching bases. The V end was cut by 0 bases, the J end by 0 bases, with 10 bases between. CDR1 and CDR2 (germline): MNHEY, SVGAGI. This CDR3 is 16 amino acids long. CDR3 sequence reads: CASSYSGRASTDTQYF. The CDR3 nucleotides read TGTGCCAGCAGTTACTCAGGCAGGGCTAGCACAGATACGCAGTATTTT.

The chain has TRBV7-9 and TRBJ1-6; TRBD1 is a possible D gene (6 bases). Trimming cost V 5 bases and J 8 bases, with 25 bases left between them. This CDR3 spans 18 amino acids. Germline assignment: CDR1 SEHNR and CDR2 FQNEAQ (reference sequence). CDR3 coding DNA: TGTGCCAGCAGCCCACAAACAACCCCAGGGGCCAGAGATTCACCCCTCCACTTT. Translation: CASSPQTTPGARDSPLHF.

The chain employs TRBV11-2 and TRBJ2-4; TRBD1 might be the D (6 bases). CDR3 size: 15 residues. The V gene's germline CDR1 is SGHAT and CDR2 FQNNGV. The V end was cut by 4 bases, the J end by 2 bases, with 12 bases between. The CDR3 region is CASSSLTGPKNIQYF. DNA of the CDR3: TGTGCCAGCAGCTCATTGACAGGCCCCAAAAACATTCAGTACTTC.

The CDR3 here is CASSLAVGTEAFF. CDR3 DNA: TGTGCCAGCAGTCTCGCGGTTGGCACTGAAGCTTTCTTT. The rearrangement uses TRBV6-5 and TRBJ1-1, with D unresolved. Trimming pared 5 bases from V and 4 bases from J, leaving 11 bases between. The CDR3 is 13 amino acids. CDR1 MNHEY and CDR2 SVGAGI come from the germline V gene.

V is TRBV27 and J is TRBJ2-3; 9 nucleotides match TRBD1. V lost 5 bases and J lost 5; bases outside the gene matches: 5. CDR1 and CDR2 (germline): MNHEY, SMNVEV (reference sequence). The CDR3 length is 14 residues. CDR3 DNA: TGTGCCAGCAGTCTAACAGGGGGCGAAGATACGCAGTATTTT. It encodes CASSLTGGEDTQYF.

The V gene is TRBV14, the J gene TRBJ1-1, with TRBD1 identical over 7 bases. The CDR3 is 14 amino acids. J was trimmed by 3 bases and V by 7 bases; bases with no gene match: 8. Germline CDR1 is SGHDN and CDR2 is FVKESK. The CDR3 region has the DNA TGTGCCAGCAAGGCGACAGGGTGGGACACTGAAGCTTTCTTT. This encodes CASKATGWDTEAFF.

V is TRBV19 and J is TRBJ1-2; D ambiguous. With 4 bases removed from V and 0 bases from J, the gap between germline ends came to 9 bases. Germline loops: CDR1 LNHDA, CDR2 SQIVND (reference sequence). The CDR3 is 14 residues long. The CDR3 reads CASSTGKANYGYTF. CDR3 DNA: TGTGCCAGTAGTACCGGGAAAGCTAACTATGGCTACACCTTC.

The chain links TRBV6-6 to TRBJ2-7; D is perhaps TRBD2 (5 bases). Trimming cost V 6 bases and J 2 bases, with 11 bases left between them. The CDR3 sequence is 13 residues long. CDR1 MNHNY and CDR2 SVGAGI come from the germline V gene (reference sequence). In DNA form, the CDR3 reads TGTGCCAGCAGGGAGGCGATTACCTACGAGCAGTACTTC. Protein sequence: CASREAITYEQYF.

The chain uses TRBV7-2 and TRBJ2-7; 10 nucleotides match TRBD2. Germline V lookup: CDR1 SGHTA, CDR2 FQGNSA. This CDR3 has 15 amino acids. Trimming removed 4 bases from V and 3 bases from J; junction bases left unmatched: 6. The CDR3 loop is CASSYSGGTFYEQYF. In DNA form, the CDR3 reads TGTGCCAGCAGCTATAGCGGGGGGACGTTCTACGAGCAGTACTTC.

The chain carries TRBV30 and TRBJ2-2, with a tentative D call TRBD2 (6 bases). V lost 2 bases and J 2 bases, leaving 12 bases between the germline ends. The CDR3 consists of 15 residues. CDR1 is GTSNPN and CDR2 is SVGIG in the germline V gene (reference sequence). Here the CDR3 reads CAWSSIGSNTGELFF. The CDR3 region has the DNA TGTGCCTGGAGTTCCATCGGGAGTAACACCGGGGAGCTGTTTTTT.

The chain is built from TRBV29-1 and TRBJ2-7, with D perhaps matching TRBD2 (6 bases). The CDR3 runs to 15 residues. V was trimmed by 6 bases and J by 6 bases, leaving 24 bases between them. The germline V gene has CDR1 SQVTM and CDR2 ANQGSEA. The CDR3 region is CSVATGTGVSSEQYF. The CDR3 bases are TGCAGCGTCGCGACCGGGACTGGGGTTAGCTCCGAGCAGTACTTC.

V usage is TRBV27 and J usage is TRBJ2-7, with TRBD2 matching over 10 bases. The CDR3 has 19 residues. V trimming: 5 bases; J trimming: 5 bases; junction bases outside the gene matches: 21. Germline V gene sequence: CDR1 MNHEY, CDR2 SMNVEV (reference sequence). CDR3 DNA sequence: TGTGCCAGCAGTCCTTGGTGGGCTAGCGGGAGATCTGAAACGAACGAGCAGTACTTC. Translation: CASSPWWASGRSETNEQYF.

The chain is built from TRBV30 and TRBJ2-1; perhaps TRBD1 as D (5 bases). Germline CDR1 reads GTSNPN; CDR2 reads SVGIG (reference sequence). The length of the CDR3 is 14 residues. V was pared by 5 bases and J by 0 bases, with 11 bases between. This CDR3 is CAWSRTNSYNEQFF. Written as DNA, the CDR3 is TGTGCCTGGTCTCGGACAAACTCCTACAATGAGCAGTTCTTC.